The entry that follows covers one T cell receptor beta chain sequence. Antigen: not known. This entry is derived from a study of T cell repertoires in cytomegalovirus infection. Overall study context: Indications came from public TCR beta signatures; they pointed to CMV infection and to a matching HLA type.

This CDR3 region has 10 residues. V shed 8 bases and J shed 5 bases, with 6 bases lying between them. Per germline, CDR1 MNHNS and CDR2 SASEGT. From the reads, TCRdb called clonotypes with MiXCR, one entry per CDR3 protein. The table includes some 200,000 distinct CDR3 sequences, around two fifths detected once. General study findings and limits: In two of eight donors, the top clonotype was HLA-C-restricted CMV-specific. Cumulative public TCR beta family frequency identified carriers of CMV plus the relevant HLA.

The input for sequencing was CD8+ T cells from cultured PBMCs, taken from culture after CMV antigen stimulation. This chain uses TRBV6-1 with TRBJ1-2; D is unclear. The TCR comes from a human donor in good health (CMV status not recorded). Some clones in this sample may be carry-over from other donors' samples. The DNA for the CDR3 is TGTGCCAGCCACGGGTATGGCTACACCTTC. Its translation: CASHGYGYTF.